The following is a TCR beta chain sequence with its context. This sample is drawn from a study of blood T cell repertoires in COVID-19. The wider study: In each case, the material was cDNA or gDNA derived from T cells, B-cell-depleted T cells, or PBMCs.

Profiled with immunoSEQ multiplex PCR; TCRdb holds only in-frame clones, not every one. The table has some 25,000 clones, approximately 90% seen once. The source of this sequence is a man aged 65 to 79 with acute or convalescent COVID-19. The material sequenced was peripheral blood.

The CDR3 is CASTAGTGFGGYTF. For the CDR3, the DNA is TGTGCCAGCACCGCCGGGACAGGGTTCGGCGGCTACACCTTC. The V call is TRBV16, the J call TRBJ1-2; TRBD1 matches 9 bases. The germline V gene has CDR1 KGHSY and CDR2 FQNENV. V lost 7 bases and J lost 8; bases outside the gene matches: 11. The CDR3 spans 14 residues.